This TCR beta chain was found in a study of cytomegalovirus exposure and HLA in healthy donors. Study-level results: Among CMV-associated TCR beta chains, most appeared HLA-restricted in a later analysis.

This PCR relied on a set of 60 Vbeta primers and 13 Jbeta primers. Per the authors' pipeline: Some 10 million shared chains were among the approximately 80 million unique TCR beta chains that a later analysis counted. The protocol was immunoSEQ multiplex PCR, while the TCRdb copy is restricted to in-frame clones and leaves out a portion. Clone size and V and J calls were adopted from that table, with D and trimming inferred from the DNA. Of around 89,000 clones in the sample, about 74% are singletons; the top ten hold 2.5% to 3.5%. The germline V gene has CDR1 SGHTS and CDR2 YDEGEE. The length of the CDR3 is 15 residues. V lost 2 bases to trimming and J lost 0 bases, with 9 bases between them. Points on this clone: Its antigen is as yet unknown.

At collection, donors were nominally healthy, but unrecorded immune exposures were probable. The receptor was isolated from a man aged 40-49 years in good health and CMV-seronegative. Sample: PBMCs. This chain joins TRBV5-8 and TRBJ1-3; unclear D gene. The CDR3 nucleotides read TGTGCCAGCAGCTTTTGGTCCAGCTCTGGAAACACCATATATTTT. This codes for CASSFWSSSGNTIYF.